A single sample is the source of the 12 T cell receptor beta chains below, sequenced in a study of cytomegalovirus exposure and HLA in healthy donors. The PCR was carried out with 60 Vbeta primers and 13 Jbeta primers. TCRdb keeps only in-frame clones here, not all; method: immunoSEQ multiplex PCR. The data show about 200,000 clones, with 75% to 85% seen just once and around 6.3% held by the top ten. Sequencing was carried out using PBMCs. Receptors originate from a woman aged 45-59 years in good health and CMV-seropositive.

This chain uses TRBV19 with TRBJ1-5; 7 nucleotides agree with TRBD1. Germline CDR1 reads LNHDA; CDR2 reads SQIVND (reference sequence). The ends lost 4 bases at V and 2 bases at J; junction bases unmatched: 5. The CDR3 contains 15 residues. The chain's CDR3 is CASSRPGTGNQPQHF. For the CDR3, the DNA is TGTGCCAGTAGTAGACCCGGGACAGGCAATCAGCCCCAGCATTTT.

The chain couples TRBV27 to TRBJ2-5, with 9 nucleotides matching TRBD2. The J call may be faulty, since TRBJ2-7 better matches the DNA end. Germline values: CDR1 MNHEY, CDR2 SMNVEV (reference sequence). The length of the CDR3 is 13 residues. The DNA of the CDR3 is TGTGCCAGCAGCTGGACTAGCGAAAGCGAGCAGTACTTC. Protein: CASSWTSESEQYF.

The V gene is TRBV5-1, the J gene TRBJ2-7, with 10 bases identical to TRBD1. Germline V gene sequence: CDR1 SGHRS, CDR2 YFSETQ. The CDR3 has 15 residues. The V segment lost 4 bases and the J segment 3 bases; nucleotides outside the gene matches: 7. The DNA of the CDR3 is TGCGCCAGCAGCCGCGGGACAGGGGACGTCTACGAGCAGTACTTC. This translates into CASSRGTGDVYEQYF.

The chain couples TRBV19 to TRBJ2-2; 12 bases agree with TRBD2. CDR3 size: 19 residues. After removal of 10 bases from V and 1 base from J, the junction contained 16 bases not matched to a gene. Looked up from germline, CDR1 is LNHDA and CDR2 is SQIVND (reference sequence). This chain's CDR3 is CATLSGTSGSGRNTGELFF. The CDR3 nucleotides read TGTGCCACCTTGTCCGGGACTAGCGGGTCCGGGCGGAACACCGGGGAGCTGTTTTTT.

A few counts support this clone. The chain recombines TRBV5-1 with TRBJ2-3; D remains unclear. Germline assignment: CDR1 SGHRS and CDR2 YFSETQ. The length of the CDR3 is 15 residues. V lost 4 bases to trimming and J lost 2 bases, with 14 bases between them. CDR3 region: CASSPQVENTDTQYF. CDR3 DNA: TGCGCCAGCAGCCCCCAGGTAGAAAACACAGATACGCAGTATTTT.

The chain uses TRBV6-1 and TRBJ1-4, with 9 bases lining up with TRBD1. The CDR3 is 17 residues long. Germline CDR1 reads MNHNS; CDR2 reads SASEGT. The V segment lost 3 bases and the J segment 8 bases; nucleotides outside the gene matches: 13. The CDR3 DNA follows: TGTGCCAGCAGTGACCCGGGACAGGGCCTAAGAAAGGAAAAACTGTTTTTT. Protein: CASSDPGQGLRKEKLFF.

V and J are TRBV6-1 and TRBJ1-2, with D tentatively TRBD1 (6 bases). Between the trimmed V and J ends, which lost 4 bases and 1 base, there was a span of 10 bases. Germline V lookup: CDR1 MNHNS, CDR2 SASEGT. The CDR3 is made up of 14 amino acids. In DNA form, the CDR3 reads TGTGCCAGCAGTGGCGGCAGGGGTAACTATGGCTACACCTTC. Translation gives CASSGGRGNYGYTF.

Only a few counts were recorded for this clone. The V and J genes are TRBV7-2 and TRBJ1-2; a weak D match, TRBD1 (5 bases). V was cut by 1 base and J by 3 bases, with 9 bases left in between. The length of the CDR3 is 14 residues. Looked up from germline, CDR1 is SGHTA and CDR2 is FQGNSA. CDR3 DNA: TGTGCCAGCAGCTTAGAATGGGGGGACTATGGCTACACCTTC. Its translation: CASSLEWGDYGYTF.

Only one count was recorded for this clone. The genes are TRBV6-6 and TRBJ2-1; TRBD2 aligns across 10 bases. The V gene's germline CDR1 is MNHNY and CDR2 SVGAGI (reference sequence). The CDR3 has 16 residues. V gave up 2 bases and J gave up 4 bases; unmatched junction bases: 5. The CDR3 DNA sequence: TGTGCCAGCAGTTACCGCGGACTAGCGGATTACAATGAGCAGTTCTTC. Protein sequence: CASSYRGLADYNEQFF.

The chain joins TRBV19 to TRBJ1-2; TRBD1 matches at 9 bases. V trimming: 7 bases; J trimming: 6 bases; junction bases outside the gene matches: 12. The germline V gene encodes CDR1 LNHDA and CDR2 SQIVND (reference sequence). CDR3 length: 15 residues. CDR3 region: CASTPVPGQGDGYTF. CDR3 coding DNA: TGTGCCAGTACCCCCGTACCGGGACAGGGTGATGGCTACACCTTC.

This clone has just one count. V is TRBV19 and J is TRBJ2-3; D possibly corresponds to TRBD2 (6 bases). CDR1 and CDR2 from the germline V gene are LNHDA and SQIVND (reference sequence). The germline V and J ends were trimmed by 2 bases and 3 bases, with 6 bases remaining between them. The CDR3 length is 13 residues. The CDR3 DNA sequence: TGTGCCAGTAGTATACGGGAGACAGATACGCAGTATTTT. Residues: CASSIRETDTQYF.

The genes are TRBV15 and TRBJ1-4; D is perhaps TRBD1 (5 bases). V shed 1 base and J shed 8 bases, with 8 bases lying between them. CDR1 and CDR2 (germline): LNHNV, YYDKDF (reference sequence). CDR3 length: 13 amino acids. The CDR3 coding sequence is TGTGCCACCAGCAGAGCAAGGACAGAAAAACTGTTTTTT. Amino acid sequence: CATSRARTEKLFF.